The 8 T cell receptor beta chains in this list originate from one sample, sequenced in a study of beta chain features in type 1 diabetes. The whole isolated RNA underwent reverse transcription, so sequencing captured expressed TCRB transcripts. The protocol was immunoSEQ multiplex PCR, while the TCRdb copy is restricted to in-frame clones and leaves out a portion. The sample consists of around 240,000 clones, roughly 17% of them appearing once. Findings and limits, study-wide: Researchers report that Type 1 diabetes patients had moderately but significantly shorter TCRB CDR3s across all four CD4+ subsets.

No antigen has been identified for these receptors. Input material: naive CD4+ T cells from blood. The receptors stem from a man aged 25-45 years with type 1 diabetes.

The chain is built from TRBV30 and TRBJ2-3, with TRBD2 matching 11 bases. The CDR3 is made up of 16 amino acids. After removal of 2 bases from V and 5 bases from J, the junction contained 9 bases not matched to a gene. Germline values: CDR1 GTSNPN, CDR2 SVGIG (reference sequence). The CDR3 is CAWSLGTSGSLDTQYF. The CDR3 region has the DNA TGTGCCTGGAGTCTTGGTACTAGCGGGAGTTTAGATACGCAGTATTTT.

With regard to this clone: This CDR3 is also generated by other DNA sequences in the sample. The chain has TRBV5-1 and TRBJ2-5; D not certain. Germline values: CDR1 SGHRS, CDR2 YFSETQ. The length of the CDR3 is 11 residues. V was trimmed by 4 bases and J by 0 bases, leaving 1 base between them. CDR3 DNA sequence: TGCGCCAGCAGCGACCAAGAGACCCAGTACTTC. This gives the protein CASSDQETQYF.

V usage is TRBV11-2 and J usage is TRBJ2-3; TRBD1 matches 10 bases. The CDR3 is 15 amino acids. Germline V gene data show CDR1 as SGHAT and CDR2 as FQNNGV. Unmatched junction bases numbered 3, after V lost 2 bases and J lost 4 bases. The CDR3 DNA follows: TGTGCCAGCAGCTTATCCGGGACAGGGGCAGATACGCAGTATTTT. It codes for CASSLSGTGADTQYF.

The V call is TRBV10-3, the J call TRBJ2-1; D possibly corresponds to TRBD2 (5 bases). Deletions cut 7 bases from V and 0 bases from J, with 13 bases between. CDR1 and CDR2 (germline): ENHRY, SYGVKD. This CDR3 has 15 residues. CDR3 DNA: TGTGCCATCATGCGGACGGGAAGCTCCTACAATGAGCAGTTCTTC. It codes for CAIMRTGSSYNEQFF.

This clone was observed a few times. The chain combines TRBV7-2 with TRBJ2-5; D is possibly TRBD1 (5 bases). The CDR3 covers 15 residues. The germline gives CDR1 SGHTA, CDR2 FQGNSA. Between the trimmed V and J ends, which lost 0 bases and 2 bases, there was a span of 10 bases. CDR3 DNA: TGTGCCAGCAGCTTAGCGGGGCGTACGCAAGAGACCCAGTACTTC. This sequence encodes CASSLAGRTQETQYF. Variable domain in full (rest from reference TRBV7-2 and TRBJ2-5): GAGVSQSPSNKVTEKGKDVELRCDPISGHTALYWYRQSLGQGLEFLIYFQGNSAPDKSGLPSDRFSAERTGGSVSTLTIQRTQQEDSAVYLCASSLAGRTQETQYFGPGTRLLVL.

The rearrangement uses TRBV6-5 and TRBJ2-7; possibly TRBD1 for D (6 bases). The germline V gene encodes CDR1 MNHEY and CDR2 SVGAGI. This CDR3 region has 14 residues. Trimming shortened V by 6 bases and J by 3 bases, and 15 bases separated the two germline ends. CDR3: CASSRQDLLYEQYF. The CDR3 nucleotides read TGTGCCAGCAGCCGACAGGACCTGCTCTACGAGCAGTACTTC.

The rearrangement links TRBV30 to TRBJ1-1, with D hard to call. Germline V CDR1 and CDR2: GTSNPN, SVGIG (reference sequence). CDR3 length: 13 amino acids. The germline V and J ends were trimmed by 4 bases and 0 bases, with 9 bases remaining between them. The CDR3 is CAWNQDMNTEAFF. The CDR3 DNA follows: TGTGCCTGGAATCAAGACATGAACACTGAAGCTTTCTTT.

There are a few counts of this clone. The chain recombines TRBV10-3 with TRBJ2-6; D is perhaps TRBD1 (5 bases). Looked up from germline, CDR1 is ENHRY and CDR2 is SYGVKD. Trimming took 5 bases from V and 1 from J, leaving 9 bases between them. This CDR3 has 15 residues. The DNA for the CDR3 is TGTGCCATCAGTACACAGGCGTCTGGGGCCAACGTCCTGACTTTC. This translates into CAISTQASGANVLTF.